This passage covers 13 T cell receptor beta chains from one sample sequenced in a study of T cell responses to AZD1222 COVID-19 vaccine. Using immunoSEQ multiplex PCR, the repertoire was profiled, and TCRdb retains in-frame clones only, with some absent. The table records some 120,000 clones, roughly nine tenths of them present only once. The sample consisted of peripheral blood, taken 28 days after the second AZD1222 dose. These receptors were collected from an adult who received the AZD1222 COVID-19 vaccine.

The genes are TRBV14 and TRBJ2-6; D not certain. Trimming cost V 1 base and J 0 bases, with 4 bases left between them. This CDR3 is built from 15 residues. CDR1 is SGHDN, CDR2 FVKESK, per germline. CDR3 in amino acids: CASSQGRSGANVLTF. CDR3 nucleotides: TGTGCCAGCAGCCAAGGACGCTCTGGGGCCAACGTCCTGACTTTC.

The chain carries TRBV7-3 and TRBJ1-1, with 10 bases fitting TRBD1. The V segment lost 4 bases and the J segment 7 bases; nucleotides outside the gene matches: 3. Germline lookup yields CDR1 SGHTA and CDR2 FQGTGA. The CDR3 runs 13 residues. The DNA of the CDR3 is TGTGCCAGCAGCTGGACAGGGGGAGGTGAAGCTTTCTTT. Protein: CASSWTGGGEAFF.

The V call is TRBV2, the J call TRBJ1-2, with unresolved D. With 3 bases removed from V and 5 bases from J, the gap between germline ends came to 10 bases. The CDR3 has 13 amino acids. Germline CDR1 and CDR2: SNHLY and FYNNEI. CDR3 coding DNA: TGTGCCAGCAGTGAGGTCAGAACATATGGCTACACCTTC. It specifies CASSEVRTYGYTF.

The CDR3 spells CASSLQIRDQPQHF. The DNA of the CDR3 is TGTGCCAGCAGTTTACAGATTAGGGATCAGCCCCAGCATTTT. The chain joins TRBV6-5 to TRBJ1-5; D uncertain. The V gene lost 4 bases and the J gene lost 5 bases, with 12 bases spanning the gap. Germline V CDR1 and CDR2: MNHEY, SVGAGI. The CDR3 spans 14 residues.

This clone was seen a few times. J is TRBJ1-2 and V is TRBV13, with D uncertain. With 0 bases removed from V and 4 bases from J, the gap between germline ends came to 6 bases. Germline V gives CDR1 PRHDT, CDR2 FYEKMQ (reference sequence). This CDR3 has 13 amino acids. The CDR3 region is CASSLGVFYGYTF. The CDR3 nucleotides read TGTGCCAGCAGCTTAGGCGTTTTCTATGGCTACACCTTC.

V and J are TRBV3-1 (or the pseudogene TRBV3-2) and TRBJ1-5, with 7 bases that match TRBD1. The CDR3 runs 15 residues. Germline V gene sequence: CDR1 LGHDT, CDR2 YNNKEL (reference sequence). V dropped 2 bases and J dropped 6; count of bases not matched to a gene: 7. CDR3 protein: CASSQNGQEGQPQHF. The CDR3 DNA reads TGTGCCAGCAGCCAAAACGGACAGGAGGGTCAGCCCCAGCATTTT.

CDR3 nucleotides: TGCGCCAGCAGCTTGGCCCTTGTAGAAAACACTGAAGCTTTCTTT. This encodes CASSLALVENTEAFF. The chain has TRBV5-1 and TRBJ1-1; D gene uncertain. Germline lookup yields CDR1 SGHRS and CDR2 YFSETQ. The V end was cut by 0 bases, the J end by 2 bases, with 11 bases between. The CDR3 has 15 residues. The full variable domain, its missing parts supplied by reference TRBV5-1 and TRBJ1-1, is KAGVTQTPRYLIKTRGQQVTLSCSPISGHRSVSWYQQTPGQGLQFLFEYFSETQRNKGNFPGRFSGRQFSNSRSEMNVSTLELGDSALYLCASSLALVENTEAFFGQGTRLTVV.

The chain employs TRBV28 and TRBJ2-2, with D maybe TRBD2 (6 bases). The CDR3 has 13 residues. V was cut by 8 bases and J by 7 bases, with 14 bases left in between. CDR1 is MDHEN, CDR2 SYDVKM, per germline. CDR3 DNA sequence: TGTGCCAGCCTGACTAGTAATATCGGGGAGCTGTTTTTT. This sequence encodes CASLTSNIGELFF.

The rearrangement links TRBV7-2 to TRBJ2-2, with 7 bases that match TRBD2. Germline V CDR1 and CDR2: SGHTA, FQGNSA. Germline trimming cut 2 bases from V and 6 bases from J; bases unmatched to any gene: 9. The CDR3 is made up of 16 amino acids. The CDR3 coding sequence is TGTGCCAGCAGCTTAAGGGCGGGAGAGGGTTCCGGGGAGCTGTTTTTT. Translated, it gives CASSLRAGEGSGELFF.

The chain couples TRBV27 to TRBJ1-5; D is perhaps TRBD1 (5 bases). Germline CDR1 reads MNHEY; CDR2 reads SMNVEV (reference sequence). This CDR3 has 14 amino acids. V was shortened by 3 bases and J by 1 base, with 7 bases between the two germline ends. CDR3 loop: CASSFRDSNQPQHF. CDR3 DNA: TGTGCCAGCAGTTTCCGGGACAGCAATCAGCCCCAGCATTTT.

This clone was observed a single time. This chain links TRBV28 with TRBJ1-5; 9 positions match TRBD1. The CDR3 consists of 16 residues. The V segment lost 3 bases and the J segment 7 bases; nucleotides outside the gene matches: 10. Germline V gives CDR1 MDHEN, CDR2 SYDVKM. CDR3 nucleotide sequence: TGTGCCAGCAGTTTTGAAGGGACAGGGATACGGCAGCCCCAGCATTTT. This encodes CASSFEGTGIRQPQHF.

The rearrangement joins TRBV10-2 to TRBJ2-2; no clear D. Trimming shortened V by 2 bases and J by 1 base, and 5 bases separated the two germline ends. Germline loops: CDR1 WSHSY, CDR2 SAAADI. The CDR3 contains 14 residues. The CDR3 DNA sequence: TGCGCCAGCAGTGAGGCGAGGAACACCGGGGAGCTGTTTTTT. Translation gives CASSEARNTGELFF.

The rearrangement links TRBV7-9 to TRBJ2-7; TRBD2 is a possible D gene (5 bases). Germline V gene data show CDR1 as SEHNR and CDR2 as FQNEAQ (reference sequence). CDR3 length: 15 residues. V was clipped by 5 bases and J by 2 bases, with 16 bases between them. CDR3 protein: CASSPPGSGAYEQYF. DNA for the CDR3: TGTGCCAGCAGCCCACCGGGGAGCGGCGCCTACGAGCAGTACTTC.